Shown below are 10 T cell receptor beta chains from a single sample sequenced in a study of blood T cells in healthy people across ages. Together with a sample-barcoded 5' primer, a J-beta primer mix was included in a second PCR lasting about 6 to 11 cycles. TCRdb analysed the 5' RACE reads with MiXCR anew, one entry per CDR3 protein. The table lists roughly 2 million distinct CDR3 sequences, roughly 50% of them singletons. The sequenced sample consisted of blood. The receptors come from a woman aged 40 to 50 in good health.

This clonotype was detected a few times. This chain links TRBV9 with TRBJ2-1, with D hard to call. The CDR3 has 15 amino acids. Germline V gene lookup returns CDR1 SGDLS and CDR2 YYNGEE. V was trimmed by 0 bases and J by 8 bases, leaving 15 bases between them. The CDR3 loop reads CASSVVGFIGDEQFF. The CDR3 region has the DNA TGTGCCAGCAGCGTAGTAGGGTTCATCGGCGATGAGCAGTTCTTC.

The genes are TRBV7-8 and TRBJ2-5; D is undetermined. V lost 3 bases to trimming and J lost 5 bases, with 13 bases between them. This CDR3 is built from 14 residues. Germline values: CDR1 SGHVS, CDR2 FQNEAQ. CDR3 sequence reads: CASSLEYGSETQYF. The CDR3 coding sequence is TGTGCCAGCAGCTTGGAGTACGGGTCGGAGACCCAGTACTTC.

This clonotype occurred a few times. V is TRBV6-2 or TRBV6-3 and J is TRBJ1-2, with D perhaps matching TRBD1 (6 bases). The germline V gene has CDR1 MNHEY and CDR2 SVGEGT. The CDR3 is made up of 15 amino acids. Trimming took off 4 bases at V and 5 bases at J, with 17 bases between the two ends. The CDR3, as DNA: TGTGCCAGCAGTTCTCGGGGGCTTGCAGGGTATGGCTACACCTTC. Translated: CASSSRGLAGYGYTF.

This rearrangement joins TRBV24-1 to TRBJ2-6; 7 bases are a match to TRBD1. V gave up 7 bases and J gave up 1 base; unmatched junction bases: 9. Germline values: CDR1 KGHDR, CDR2 SFDVKD. The CDR3 has 17 residues. The CDR3 DNA sequence: TGTGCCACCAGGAAAGGAACAGGGGCGTCTGGGGCCAACGTCCTGACTTTC. The encoded protein is CATRKGTGASGANVLTF.

This clonotype was observed a few times. The V gene is TRBV5-5, the J gene TRBJ2-7, with a possible D match to TRBD1 (6 bases). V was trimmed by 0 bases and J by 1 base, leaving 11 bases between them. CDR3 length: 15 amino acids. Germline values: CDR1 SGHKS, CDR2 YYEKEE (reference sequence). DNA of the CDR3: TGTGCCAGCAGCTTGGTTGAGGACAGATCCTACGAGCAGTACTTC. Residues: CASSLVEDRSYEQYF.

V usage is TRBV5-8 and J usage is TRBJ2-1, with 8 bases fitting TRBD1. The CDR3 covers 18 residues. CDR1 is SGHTS and CDR2 is YDEGEE in the germline V gene. The J segment lost 0 bases and the V segment lost 1 base, leaving 9 bases of the junction unmatched. DNA for the CDR3: TGTGCCAGCAGCTTGCCGGCCTTCGGACAGGGCTCCTACAATGAGCAGTTCTTC. Translation: CASSLPAFGQGSYNEQFF.

This clonotype was seen once. The chain links TRBV20-1 to TRBJ2-5; either TRBD1 or TRBD2 may supply D (6 bases each). The V and J ends lost 6 bases and 7 bases respectively, with 24 bases between them. Germline CDR1 DFQATT, CDR2 SNEGSKA (reference sequence). The CDR3 contains 15 residues. The CDR3 region is CSAKARRGRGGTQYF. The CDR3 bases are TGCAGTGCCAAGGCCCGACGGGGGCGAGGCGGGACCCAGTACTTC.

The chain recombines TRBV4-1 with TRBJ1-4, with D perhaps TRBD1 (6 bases). CDR3 length: 16 amino acids. Trimming took off 1 base at V and 5 bases at J, with 14 bases between the two ends. CDR1 MGHRA and CDR2 YSYEKL come from the germline V gene. CDR3 bases: TGCGCCAGCAGCCAAGGAGGGGGGGCCGCAAATGAAAAACTGTTTTTT. This codes for CASSQGGGAANEKLFF.

The chain combines TRBV3-1 with TRBJ1-2; the D is unclear. V shed 2 bases and J shed 7 bases, with 11 bases lying between them. The CDR3 is 13 residues long. From germline, CDR1 is LGHDT and CDR2 YNNKEL (reference sequence). The CDR3 sequence: CASSQRDYCGYTF. The CDR3 nucleotides are TGTGCCAGCAGCCAACGGGATTACTGTGGCTACACCTTC. Using reference TRBV3-1 and TRBJ1-2 for the parts outside the CDR3, the full variable domain is DTAVSQTPKYLVTQMGNDKSIKCEQNLGHDTMYWYKQDSKKFLKIMFSYNNKELIINETVPNRFSPKSPDKAHLNLHINSLELGDSAVYFCASSQRDYCGYTFGSGTRLTVV.

The CDR3 coding sequence is TGTGCCAGCACAGGGGCCGACGGGGAAGATACGCAGTATTTT. Translated: CASTGADGEDTQYF. The chain couples TRBV25-1 to TRBJ2-3; D may be TRBD1 (6 bases). Deletions cut 7 bases from V and 5 bases from J, with 16 bases between. Germline-derived CDR1 and CDR2 are MGHDK and SYGVNS. The CDR3 length is 14 residues.